The present T cell receptor beta chain was sequenced within a study of blood T cell repertoires in COVID-19. Study summary: The United States, Italy and Spain provided the acute and convalescent COVID-19 samples.

V lost 3 bases, J lost 3 bases, and 15 bases lay in between. In germline, CDR1 is KGHSH, CDR2 LQKENI. The CDR3 length is 16 residues. Assay: immunoSEQ multiplex PCR; the TCRdb copy retains only in-frame clones and omits some. The data hold roughly 240,000 clones, with roughly 82% observed a single time. The rearrangement links TRBV18 to TRBJ1-3, with a possible D match to TRBD1 (6 bases). The sequencing sample was made of peripheral blood. The receptor comes from a man aged 40-49 years who had recovered from COVID-19. CDR3 DNA sequence: TGTGCCAGCTCACCCCCCCAACAGGGAGATGGAAACACCATATATTTT. Translation: CASSPPQQGDGNTIYF.